One and the same sample provided the 26 T cell receptor beta chains below, sequenced in a study of regulatory T cells in long-lasting Graves disease. The time point: newly diagnosed GD, antithyroid drugs for less than 3 months. Following extraction of RNA from PBMCs, that RNA was used to make the TCR library. The TCR beta library used iRepertoire HTBI primers with Arm-PCR amplification of CDR3. TCRdb analysed the multiplex PCR reads with MiXCR anew, one entry per CDR3 protein. Of approximately 310,000 distinct CDR3 sequences in the sample, more than 15% are singletons; the top ten hold roughly 35%. The sequencing used peripheral blood mononuclear cells (PBMCs), collected at new diagnosis, from a patient treated with antithyroid drugs. Receptor source: a female donor with Graves disease.

This clonotype was counted a few times. The final CDR3 position lacks the conserved phenylalanine or tryptophan, pointing to a likely read error. The chain links TRBV12-3 or TRBV12-4 to TRBJ2-7; 9 bases line up with TRBD2. This CDR3 is built from 13 residues. V shed 4 bases and J 6 bases; nucleotides not matched to a gene: 4. The CDR3 DNA reads TGTGCCAGCAGTTCGGGGACTAGCTCCGAGCAGTACTCC. This translates into CASSSGTSSEQYS.

This clonotype was observed many times. This chain joins TRBV5-4 and TRBJ2-1; 8 bases line up with TRBD2. Losses at the gene ends were 0 bases for V and 6 bases for J; bases not matched to a gene: 8. The CDR3 has 16 amino acids. Germline values: CDR1 SGHNT, CDR2 YYREEE (reference sequence). CDR3 DNA: TGTGCCAGCAGCTTGGAGTGGGGACTAGTCGTCAATGAGCAGTTCTTC. As protein: CASSLEWGLVVNEQFF. Based on the CDR3 plus reference TRBV5-4 and TRBJ2-1, the full variable domain is ETGVTQSPTHLIKTRGQQVTLRCSSQSGHNTVSWYQQALGQGPQFIFQYYREEENGRGNFPPRFSGLQFPNYSSELNVNALELDDSALYLCASSLEWGLVVNEQFFGPGTRLTVL.

The CDR3 loop reads CASRPATSGKGNEQFF. The CDR3 DNA follows: TGTGCCAGTAGGCCGGCGACTAGCGGGAAGGGGAATGAGCAGTTCTTC. The rearrangement links TRBV19 to TRBJ2-1; 11 bases agree with TRBD2. The CDR3 totals 16 residues. Per the germline V gene, CDR1 is LNHDA and CDR2 is SQIVND (reference sequence). The junction had 11 bases not matched to a gene; V was cut back by 6 bases and J by 7 bases.

This clonotype was recorded many times. The V gene is TRBV13, the J gene TRBJ2-3; 8 bases map to TRBD2. CDR1 is PRHDT and CDR2 is FYEKMQ in the germline V gene (reference sequence). V was clipped by 1 base and J by 3 bases; unmatched bases: 6. This CDR3 region has 16 residues. The CDR3, as DNA: TGTGCCAGCAGCTTAGTGATAGTAGCGGGGACAGATACGCAGTATTTT. It encodes CASSLVIVAGTDTQYF.

This clonotype has a count of ten or more. The V gene is TRBV20-1, the J gene TRBJ2-1, with TRBD2 matching 14 bases. V lost 5 bases, J lost 9 bases, and 9 bases stayed unmatched. Germline assignment: CDR1 DFQATT and CDR2 SNEGSKA (reference sequence). This CDR3 region has 15 residues. Here the CDR3 DNA reads TGCAGTGCTCCTCCGGGACTAGCGGGAGTAGGTGAGCAGTTCTTC. It codes for CSAPPGLAGVGEQFF.

This clonotype was seen a single time. A read error may produce the germline difference seen at one junction end. The chain uses TRBV5-1 and TRBJ1-1; the D gene is possibly TRBD1 (6 bases). Germline values: CDR1 SGHRS, CDR2 YFSETQ. The CDR3 loop spans 14 amino acids. The CDR3 reads CASSLGAATTEAFF. CDR3 bases: TGTGCCAGCAGCTTGGGGGCAGCGACCACTGAAGCTTTCTTT.

V and J are TRBV30 and TRBJ1-5; D gene unclear. CDR1 is GTSNPN, CDR2 SVGIG, per germline (reference sequence). The CDR3 has 15 residues. V was clipped by 0 bases and J by 0 bases, with 9 bases between them. CDR3 loop: CAWSVGVHSNQPQHF. CDR3 coding DNA: TGTGCCTGGAGTGTAGGAGTTCATAGCAATCAGCCCCAGCATTTT.

This clonotype appeared many times. The rearrangement links TRBV19 to TRBJ2-7, with 10 nucleotides matching TRBD2. V was clipped by 2 bases and J by 4 bases; unmatched bases: 5. The CDR3 sequence is 15 residues long. The germline CDR1 and CDR2 sequences are LNHDA and SQIVND (reference sequence). The CDR3 sequence: CASSILAGEGYEQYF. CDR3 DNA: TGTGCCAGTAGTATACTAGCGGGAGAAGGGTACGAGCAGTACTTC.

This clonotype was found many times. This chain links TRBV7-9 with TRBJ1-6, with TRBD1 matching 10 bases. In germline, CDR1 is SEHNR, CDR2 FQNEAQ (reference sequence). J was trimmed by 6 bases and V by 6 bases; bases with no gene match: 2. The CDR3 is made up of 14 amino acids. DNA of the CDR3: TGTGCCAGCAGTCGACAGGGGGCTAATTCACCCCTCCACTTT. It codes for CASSRQGANSPLHF.

In this sample, this clonotype turned up once. It may be a read error: a sequence one base away is much more abundant. The chain has TRBV28 and TRBJ2-1, with D maybe TRBD2 (6 bases). The DNA end lines up better with TRBJ2-5; the J call may be wrong. The germline V gene encodes CDR1 MDHEN and CDR2 SYDVKM. The CDR3 is made up of 12 amino acids. CDR3 protein: CASGVGRETQYF. DNA of the CDR3: TGTGCCAGCGGGGTCGGGAGAGAGACCCAGTACTTC.

This clonotype came up a few times. This may come from a read error, since a much larger clone is one base off. The V gene is TRBV27, the J gene TRBJ2-3; D unclear. The CDR3 spans 13 residues. Per germline, CDR1 MNHEY and CDR2 SMNVEV (reference sequence). The CDR3 DNA is TGTGCCAGCAGTTTAGGCCGGTTGGAGACCCGGTACTTC. The encoded protein is CASSLGRLETRYF.

This clonotype appeared many times. This chain links TRBV5-1 with TRBJ2-1; 7 bases fit TRBD2. There are 16 residues in the CDR3. J was trimmed by 4 bases and V by 0 bases; bases with no gene match: 7. CDR1 is SGHRS and CDR2 is YFSETQ in the germline V gene. CDR3: CASSLEGLGGYNEQFF. The CDR3 bases are TGCGCCAGCAGCTTGGAAGGTCTGGGGGGGTACAATGAGCAGTTCTTC.

Points on this clonotype: Mismatch with germline at one junction end may stem from a read error. The CDR3 reads CASSLGGTGRDGTLF. The CDR3 nucleotides read TGTGCCAGCAGCTTGGGGGGAACGGGACGGGACGGAACGCTCTTC. V and J are TRBV5-4 and TRBJ2-1, with D possibly being TRBD1 or TRBD2 (5 bases each). Germline CDR1 reads SGHNT; CDR2 reads YYREEE (reference sequence). The length of the CDR3 is 15 residues.

The sample holds one count of this clonotype. The V and J genes are TRBV28 and TRBJ2-7, with no clear D. V shed 2 bases and J shed 0 bases, with 11 bases lying between them. Germline loops: CDR1 MDHEN, CDR2 SYDVKM. This CDR3 is 15 amino acids long. CDR3 amino acids: CASSLSAVPSYEQYF. The CDR3 nucleotides read TGTGCCAGCAGTTTAAGCGCAGTGCCCTCCTACGAGCAGTACTTC.

This clonotype has a count of ten or more. The chain uses TRBV12-3 or TRBV12-4 and TRBJ2-3, with D possibly matching TRBD1 (5 bases). Trimming cost V 5 bases and J 2 bases, with 17 bases left between them. This CDR3 contains 16 residues. The CDR3 region has the DNA TGTGCCAGCAGTCACCTGACAGAGATTTCCACAGATACGCAGTATTTT. It yields the protein CASSHLTEISTDTQYF.

This clonotype has at least ten counts. This chain joins TRBV7-9 and TRBJ2-5; D perhaps matches TRBD1 (6 bases). V lost 6 bases, J lost 2 bases, and 16 bases lay in between. Germline V lookup: CDR1 SEHNR, CDR2 FQNEAQ (reference sequence). This CDR3 has 15 amino acids. The CDR3 is CASSAVQGRQETQYF. CDR3 in DNA: TGTGCCAGCAGTGCCGTACAGGGAAGGCAAGAGACCCAGTACTTC.

The chain employs TRBV28 and TRBJ2-7, with D perhaps TRBD1 (5 bases). V was clipped by 6 bases and J by 0 bases, with 18 bases between them. CDR3 length: 16 residues. Per germline, CDR1 MDHEN and CDR2 SYDVKM. The CDR3 sequence is CASSLGPSRSSYEQYF. CDR3 bases: TGTGCCAGCAGCTTGGGGCCCTCCCGGAGCTCCTACGAGCAGTACTTC.

This clonotype occurred many times. The genes are TRBV6-1 and TRBJ1-5; D is uncertain. The CDR3 is 15 residues long. Germline assignment: CDR1 MNHNS and CDR2 SASEGT. V was trimmed by 8 bases and J by 0 bases, leaving 14 bases between them. CDR3 sequence (DNA): TGTGCCAGCGCCCCGGAAAGGGCTAGCAATCAGCCCCAGCATTTT. Translating gives CASAPERASNQPQHF.

The sample holds a few counts of this clonotype. The V call is TRBV18, the J call TRBJ1-4; 7 bases agree with TRBD1. Germline CDR1 and CDR2: KGHSH and LQKENI. V was clipped by 2 bases and J by 0 bases; unmatched bases: 3. CDR3 length: 16 residues. CDR3 nucleotides: TGTGCCAGCTCACCAGTACAGGGGTCAACTAATGAAAAACTGTTTTTT. As protein: CASSPVQGSTNEKLFF.

This clonotype was found many times. The chain has TRBV2 and TRBJ2-1; D gene uncertain. Trimming removed 1 base at V and 9 bases at J, with 16 bases between. This CDR3 is built from 15 residues. Germline V gene data show CDR1 as SNHLY and CDR2 as FYNNEI. The chain's CDR3 is CASSEDDFLPREQFF. The CDR3 DNA reads as TGTGCCAGCAGTGAAGACGACTTCCTCCCTCGTGAGCAGTTCTTC. Combining the CDR3 with reference TRBV2 and TRBJ2-1 gives the whole variable domain EPEVTQTPSHQVTQMGQEVILRCVPISNHLYFYWYRQILGQKVEFLVSFYNNEISEKSEIFDDQFSVERPDGSNFTLKIRSTKLEDSAMYFCASSEDDFLPREQFFGPGTRLTVL.

This clonotype was counted ten times or more. The chain carries TRBV6-1 and TRBJ2-7; D might be TRBD1 or TRBD2, each matching 5 bases. The V gene lost 2 bases and the J gene lost 0 bases, with 14 bases spanning the gap. Per the germline V gene, CDR1 is MNHNS and CDR2 is SASEGT. This CDR3 region has 16 residues. CDR3 sequence: CASSEWGSRPSYEQYF. The CDR3 nucleotides are TGTGCCAGCAGTGAATGGGGGTCGCGGCCCTCCTACGAGCAGTACTTC.

About this clonotype: Since a far larger clone is one base different, this is likely a read error. The V call is TRBV11-2, the J call TRBJ2-3, with 8 bases identical to TRBD1. This CDR3 has 16 amino acids. V lost 6 bases and J lost 4; bases outside the gene matches: 12. Germline V gives CDR1 SGHAT, CDR2 FQNNGV. The CDR3 region has the DNA TGTGCCAGCAGTTTAATCGCCACGACAGGGGCAGATACGCAGTATTTT. Its translation: CASSLIATTGADTQYF.

V is TRBV28 and J is TRBJ2-1; D could derive from TRBD1 or TRBD2 (5 bases each). This CDR3 comprises 16 residues. The V and J ends lost 4 bases and 4 bases respectively, with 17 bases between them. The germline gives CDR1 MDHEN, CDR2 SYDVKM. CDR3 region: CASSSGAHPLYNEQFF. The CDR3 nucleotides are TGTGCCAGCAGTTCCGGGGCCCACCCCCTTTACAATGAGCAGTTCTTC.

This clonotype appeared many times. V gene TRBV6-5 combines with J gene TRBJ2-2; no firm D call. V lost 2 bases, J lost 7 bases, and 5 bases lay in between. The germline gives CDR1 MNHEY, CDR2 SVGAGI. CDR3 length: 12 amino acids. CDR3 nucleotide sequence: TGTGCCAGCAGTTACGAAAACGGGGAGCTGTTTTTT. Translating it yields CASSYENGELFF.

This clonotype was counted many times. This chain joins TRBV19 and TRBJ2-1, with 13 bases matching TRBD2. The CDR3 covers 16 residues. The ends lost 6 bases at V and 2 bases at J; junction bases unmatched: 4. Germline CDR1 and CDR2: LNHDA and SQIVND (reference sequence). For the CDR3, the DNA is TGTGCCAGTAGCTTGACTAGCGGGAGGCCCTACAATGAGCAGTTCTTC. Translation gives CASSLTSGRPYNEQFF.

This clonotype was seen a few times. This chain connects TRBV12-3 or TRBV12-4 to TRBJ1-5; D ambiguous. The CDR3 contains 14 residues. The germline V and J ends were trimmed by 0 bases and 3 bases, with 6 bases remaining between them. For the CDR3, the DNA is TGTGCCAGCAGTTTAGCACAACCCAATCAGCCCCAGCATTTT. It specifies CASSLAQPNQPQHF.